One and the same sample provided the 8 T cell receptor beta chains below, sequenced in a study of T cells in Graves' hyperthyroidism and ophthalmopathy. Amplified TCR beta CDR3 regions came from RNA transcripts. An initial round of RT-PCR targeting the TCR CDR3 relied on the HTBI primer set. TCRdb fed the multiplex PCR reads into MiXCR, producing one record per CDR3 protein. The table has roughly 61,000 distinct CDR3 sequences, about 53% seen once. What was sequenced was blood. The origin of the receptors is a woman aged 55 to 70 with Graves' ophthalmopathy.

This clonotype appeared many times. The rearrangement uses TRBV6-1 and TRBJ2-7; 13 bases map to TRBD2. CDR1 is MNHNS and CDR2 is SASEGT in the germline V gene. J lost 4 bases, V lost 4 bases, and 4 bases had no gene match. The CDR3 runs 15 residues. The CDR3 loop is CASSAWTSGSYEQYF. DNA of the CDR3: TGTGCCAGCAGTGCCTGGACTAGCGGGAGTTACGAGCAGTACTTC.

The chain has TRBV7-2 and TRBJ2-3; 9 bases fit TRBD2. The V gene's germline CDR1 is SGHTA and CDR2 FQGNSA. The CDR3 extends over 16 amino acids. Trimming at V came to 5 bases and at J to 2 bases, leaving 8 bases not matched to a gene. DNA of the CDR3: TGTGCCAGCAGCATCGGGACTAGCTTTGACACAGATACGCAGTATTTT. It encodes CASSIGTSFDTDTQYF.

In its sample, this clonotype ranks as medium-sized. The chain recombines TRBV5-1 with TRBJ1-6, with unresolved D. The CDR3 is 13 amino acids. V lost 0 bases and J lost 10, with 8 bases in between. CDR1 is SGHRS and CDR2 is YFSETQ in the germline V gene. The CDR3 loop reads CASSLGSESPLHF. In DNA, the CDR3 is TGCGCCAGCAGCTTGGGTAGTGAGTCACCCCTCCACTTT.

This clonotype was seen repeatedly, ten times or more. The chain has TRBV5-4 and TRBJ1-2; TRBD1 might be the D (6 bases). The CDR3 contains 14 residues. The germline V gene encodes CDR1 SGHNT and CDR2 YYREEE (reference sequence). The ends were cut back, 1 base at V and 8 bases at J, with 15 bases in the middle. The CDR3 nucleotides read TGTGCCAGCAGCTTGCAGTCAGGGGTCGGAGGCTACACCTTC. It codes for CASSLQSGVGGYTF.

This chain links TRBV15 with TRBJ2-7, with no clear D. Germline CDR1 reads LNHNV; CDR2 reads YYDKDF (reference sequence). V was shortened by 1 base and J by 5 bases, with 6 bases between the two germline ends. This CDR3 has 12 amino acids. This CDR3 is CATSRAEDEQYF. CDR3 DNA sequence: TGTGCCACCAGCAGAGCCGAGGACGAGCAGTACTTC.

The rearrangement links TRBV7-9 to TRBJ1-1; 12 bases match TRBD1. V shed 8 bases, J shed 3 bases, and the junction held 10 bases outside the gene matches. The CDR3 is 16 residues long. Germline values: CDR1 SEHNR, CDR2 FQNEAQ (reference sequence). The CDR3 sequence: CASGPGTGGVHTEAFF. CDR3 nucleotide sequence: TGTGCCAGCGGCCCGGGGACAGGGGGCGTACACACTGAAGCTTTCTTT.

The CDR3 loop is CATSSVLPLPGAYYEQYF. The DNA for the CDR3 is TGTGCCACCAGCAGCGTACTACCGCTTCCGGGAGCATACTACGAGCAGTACTTC. V usage is TRBV15 and J usage is TRBJ2-7; D is perhaps TRBD2 (6 bases). Germline V gene lookup returns CDR1 LNHNV and CDR2 YYDKDF (reference sequence). V lost 3 bases and J 3 bases, leaving 24 bases between the germline ends. CDR3 length: 18 residues.

The chain combines TRBV20-1 with TRBJ1-6; D is uncertain. V dropped 0 bases and J dropped 1 base, with 10 bases sitting between them. CDR3 length equals 16 residues. Germline V lookup: CDR1 DFQATT, CDR2 SNEGSKA (reference sequence). CDR3 loop: CSARDRRSSYNSPLHF. The CDR3 nucleotides read TGCAGTGCTAGAGATCGTCGGTCATCCTATAATTCACCCCTCCACTTT.